This T cell receptor (beta chain) derives from a study of blood T cell repertoires in COVID-19. The ends were cut back, 4 bases at V and 2 bases at J, with 13 bases in the middle. Germline V CDR1 and CDR2: SGDLS, YYNGEE. There are 14 residues in the CDR3. The sample holds one count of this clone. The assay was immunoSEQ multiplex PCR, and TCRdb's table has in-frame clones only and misses some. The sample has under 250,000 clones; about 85% are singletons. The clonotype originates from a woman aged 60-70 years who had recovered from COVID-19. V is TRBV9 and J is TRBJ2-7; no clear D. What was sequenced was peripheral blood. CDR3 coding DNA: TGTGCCAGCAGCCCCTTCGCGGAAACCTACGAGCAGTACTTC. Translated: CASSPFAETYEQYF.